These 13 T cell receptor beta chains originate from one sample sequenced in a study of cytomegalovirus exposure and HLA in healthy donors. TCRdb keeps only in-frame clones here, not all; method: immunoSEQ multiplex PCR. There are almost 200,000 clones in the sample; around 80% occur only once, and about 1.2% lies in the top ten. Sequenced input: PBMCs. The origin of the receptors is a woman in her 30s in good health and CMV-seronegative.

The rearrangement uses TRBV6-5 and TRBJ1-5; 10 positions match TRBD1. The CDR3 runs 16 residues. In germline, CDR1 is MNHEY, CDR2 SVGAGI. J was trimmed by 5 bases and V by 3 bases; bases with no gene match: 7. The CDR3 sequence is CASSYSPTGGHQPQHF. The CDR3 coding sequence is TGTGCCAGCAGTTATTCCCCGACAGGGGGCCATCAGCCCCAGCATTTT.

V is TRBV10-3 and J is TRBJ1-4, with TRBD1 matching over 7 bases. The CDR3 consists of 12 residues. In germline, CDR1 is ENHRY, CDR2 SYGVKD. V trimming: 6 bases; J trimming: 12 bases; junction bases outside the gene matches: 7. In DNA, the CDR3 is TGTGCCATCAGCACCCAGGGGGTGGAACTGTTTTTT. Amino acids: CAISTQGVELFF.

The chain employs TRBV6-1 and TRBJ1-1; D ambiguous. V shed 6 bases and J shed 2 bases, with 10 bases lying between them. This CDR3 spans 13 amino acids. Germline V CDR1 and CDR2: MNHNS, SASEGT. The CDR3 DNA follows: TGTGCCAGCAGGGAGACCGTTAACACTGAAGCTTTCTTT. It is translated as CASRETVNTEAFF.

The chain employs TRBV11-3 and TRBJ2-7, with 7 bases fitting TRBD2. The CDR3 loop spans 16 amino acids. The germline CDR1 and CDR2 sequences are SGHNT and YENEEA. V lost 0 bases and J lost 0; bases outside the gene matches: 5. CDR3 sequence reads: CASSLERGGGSYEQYF. CDR3 nucleotide sequence: TGTGCCAGCAGCTTAGAACGCGGGGGAGGCTCCTACGAGCAGTACTTC. Together with reference TRBV11-3 and TRBJ2-7, the CDR3 gives the full variable domain: EAGVVQSPRYKIIEKKQPVAFWCNPISGHNTLYWYLQNLGQGPELLIRYENEEAVDDSQLPKDRFSAERLKGVDSTLKIQPAELGDSAVYLCASSLERGGGSYEQYFGPGTRLTVT.

The V call is TRBV11-1, the J call TRBJ2-6, with D maybe TRBD1 (6 bases). V lost 6 bases, J lost 12 bases, and 15 bases lay in between. The CDR3 contains 13 residues. Germline V CDR1 and CDR2: SGHAT, FQDESV (reference sequence). CDR3 nucleotides: TGTGCCAGCAGTTCGGCAGGGGTCCCCGTCCTGACTTTC. The encoded protein is CASSSAGVPVLTF.

This clone was seen only once. This chain connects TRBV7-2 to TRBJ2-2, with D possibly TRBD1 on 6 matching bases. The germline CDR1 and CDR2 sequences are SGHTA and FQGNSA. Trimming took off 1 base at V and 7 bases at J, with 10 bases between the two ends. The CDR3 length is 14 residues. The CDR3 here is CASSLDQGIGELFF. Written as DNA, the CDR3 is TGTGCCAGCAGCTTAGATCAGGGGATCGGGGAGCTGTTTTTT.

In its sample, this clone was seen a few times. CDR3 in amino acids: CASSSSQGATDTQYF. CDR3 bases: TGTGCCAGCAGCTCAAGTCAGGGGGCAACAGATACGCAGTATTTT. The chain recombines TRBV7-6 with TRBJ2-3; 8 positions agree with TRBD1. Looked up from germline, CDR1 is SGHVS and CDR2 is FNYEAQ. The J segment lost 3 bases and the V segment lost 4 bases, leaving 6 bases of the junction unmatched. The CDR3 spans 15 residues.

The chain links TRBV9 to TRBJ2-3; TRBD1 agrees at 7 bases. The CDR3 runs 16 residues. After removal of 7 bases from V and 2 bases from J, the junction contained 13 bases not matched to a gene. CDR1 and CDR2 (germline): SGDLS, YYNGEE. In DNA form, the CDR3 reads TGTGCCAGCGCCTACAGGGGTCCTCCCCCCACAGATACGCAGTATTTT. It is translated as CASAYRGPPPTDTQYF.

In its sample, this clone was seen once. V is TRBV9 and J is TRBJ2-2; 8 bases are shared with TRBD2. Trimming cost V 2 bases and J 4 bases; bases outside gene matches: 4. The CDR3 sequence is 15 residues long. The germline V gene has CDR1 SGDLS and CDR2 YYNGEE. The CDR3 sequence is CASSVGLVSTGELFF. The CDR3 DNA reads as TGTGCCAGCAGCGTGGGACTAGTGAGCACCGGGGAGCTGTTTTTT.

This clone was picked up one time. CDR3 sequence: CASSADLAGGGELFF. The CDR3 DNA follows: TGTGCCAGCAGCGCAGATCTAGCGGGAGGCGGGGAGCTGTTTTTT. The chain uses TRBV5-4 and TRBJ2-2, with 11 bases identical to TRBD2. V dropped 4 bases and J dropped 7; count of bases not matched to a gene: 6. The CDR3 totals 15 residues. Germline-derived CDR1 and CDR2 are SGHNT and YYREEE (reference sequence). Full variable domain (remainder filled in from reference TRBV5-4 and TRBJ2-2): ETGVTQSPTHLIKTRGQQVTLRCSSQSGHNTVSWYQQALGQGPQFIFQYYREEENGRGNFPPRFSGLQFPNYSSELNVNALELDDSALYLCASSADLAGGGELFFGEGSRLTVL.

This rearrangement joins TRBV10-2 to TRBJ2-1; D may be TRBD1 (6 bases). V gave up 0 bases and J gave up 7 bases, with 22 bases separating them. The length of the CDR3 is 18 residues. Germline CDR1 reads WSHSY; CDR2 reads SAAADI. The CDR3 protein is CASSESGSAGEVGNEQFF. The CDR3 DNA sequence: TGCGCCAGCAGTGAGTCGGGGAGTGCAGGGGAAGTGGGAAATGAGCAGTTCTTC.

This clone occurred a few times. This chain joins TRBV30 and TRBJ1-2, with 7 nucleotides matching TRBD1. CDR3 length equals 15 residues. V shed 4 bases, J shed 7 bases, and the junction held 15 bases outside the gene matches. Germline CDR1 reads GTSNPN; CDR2 reads SVGIG (reference sequence). For the CDR3, the DNA is TGTGCCTGGACCCCAGGGGGGCTAACTTCGAGTGGCTACACCTTC. It is translated as CAWTPGGLTSSGYTF.

This rearrangement joins TRBV28 to TRBJ1-6; 7 bases agree with TRBD1. The junction had 5 bases not matched to a gene; V was cut back by 1 base and J by 8 bases. The CDR3 is 15 amino acids. Germline V gives CDR1 MDHEN, CDR2 SYDVKM. CDR3 DNA sequence: TGTGCCAGCAGTTTATTGACAGGGCCACATTCACCCCTCCACTTT. Its protein product is CASSLLTGPHSPLHF. Together with reference TRBV28 and TRBJ1-6, the CDR3 gives the full variable domain: DVKVTQSSRYLVKRTGEKVFLECVQDMDHENMFWYRQDPGLGLRLIYFSYDVKMKEKGDIPEGYSVSREKKERFSLILESASTNQTSMYLCASSLLTGPHSPLHFGNGTRLTVT.